The 25 T cell receptor beta chains below come from one sample, sequenced in a study of cytomegalovirus exposure and HLA in healthy donors. The PCR had 60 Vbeta and 13 Jbeta primers. The protocol was immunoSEQ multiplex PCR, while the TCRdb copy is restricted to in-frame clones and leaves out a portion. The top ten clones hold about 0.84% of a sample with around 200,000 clones, roughly 80% of them seen once. The specimen sequenced was PBMCs. These receptor sequences come from a woman aged 18-35 years in good health and CMV-seronegative.

This sequence joins TRBV27 and TRBJ2-7; possibly TRBD2 for D (5 bases). This CDR3 is built from 13 residues. V shed 6 bases and J shed 5 bases, with 14 bases lying between them. From germline, CDR1 is MNHEY and CDR2 SMNVEV (reference sequence). DNA of the CDR3: TGTGCCAGCAGATTGTCACTAGGTCACGAGCAGTACTTC. Its protein product is CASRLSLGHEQYF.

CDR3 sequence (DNA): TGTGCCAGCAGCCCTTACAGCGGGGCCTACGAGCAGTACTTC. Protein sequence: CASSPYSGAYEQYF. This chain joins TRBV7-2 and TRBJ2-7; 7 nucleotides align to TRBD2. The CDR3 consists of 14 residues. Per the germline V gene, CDR1 is SGHTA and CDR2 is FQGNSA. Germline trimming cut 5 bases from V and 2 bases from J; bases unmatched to any gene: 6.

This chain links TRBV7-9 with TRBJ1-4, with TRBD1 matching 10 bases. The CDR3 is 16 residues long. Trimming cost V 1 base and J 6 bases; bases outside gene matches: 5. CDR1 is SEHNR, CDR2 FQNEAQ, per germline (reference sequence). The CDR3 here is CASSLGQGALYEKLFF. The CDR3 DNA reads TGTGCCAGCAGCTTAGGACAGGGGGCCTTGTATGAAAAACTGTTTTTT. Variable domain in full (rest from reference TRBV7-9 and TRBJ1-4): DTGVSQNPRHKITKRGQNVTFRCDPISEHNRLYWYRQTLGQGPEFLTYFQNEAQLEKSRLLSDRFSAERPKGSFSTLEIQRTEQGDSAMYLCASSLGQGALYEKLFFGSGTQLSVL.

The chain carries TRBV4-1 and TRBJ2-7; no clear D. V was trimmed by 1 base and J by 0 bases, leaving 7 bases between them. The CDR3 consists of 14 residues. The germline V gene has CDR1 MGHRA and CDR2 YSYEKL. CDR3 sequence reads: CASSQAEVSYEQYF. In DNA, the CDR3 is TGCGCCAGCAGCCAAGCTGAGGTCTCCTACGAGCAGTACTTC.

In DNA, the CDR3 is TGTGCCATCATTTGGGGGCGGGAGGCGGGGGATACGCAGTATTTT. It translates to CAIIWGREAGDTQYF. This chain uses TRBV10-3 with TRBJ2-3; 8 positions agree with TRBD2. Germline lookup yields CDR1 ENHRY and CDR2 SYGVKD. The CDR3 length is 15 residues. V dropped 7 bases and J dropped 6; count of bases not matched to a gene: 12.

The rearrangement joins TRBV2 to TRBJ2-1; D uncertain. V lost 10 bases to trimming and J lost 7 bases, with 5 bases between them. This CDR3 is 9 amino acids long. CDR1 and CDR2 from the germline V gene are SNHLY and FYNNEI. CDR3 amino acids: CAKENEQFF. Here the CDR3 DNA reads TGTGCCAAAGAGAATGAGCAGTTCTTC.

The chain uses TRBV13 and TRBJ2-4, with 13 bases lining up with TRBD2. The CDR3 runs 20 residues. CDR1 and CDR2 from the germline V gene are PRHDT and FYEKMQ (reference sequence). V lost 5 bases and J lost 8; bases outside the gene matches: 21. CDR3 in amino acids: CASSPATYSGTSGNKDIQYF. CDR3 nucleotide sequence: TGTGCCAGCAGCCCTGCTACCTATTCCGGGACTAGCGGGAATAAGGACATTCAGTACTTC.

On this clone itself: The sample contains more than one DNA sequence encoding this CDR3. The chain combines TRBV6-5 with TRBJ1-1; D remains unclear. CDR1 and CDR2 from the germline V gene are MNHEY and SVGAGI. Trimming pared 9 bases from V and 0 bases from J, leaving 11 bases between. This CDR3 comprises 13 residues. This CDR3 is CASSPNMNTEAFF. CDR3 sequence (DNA): TGTGCCAGTTCGCCCAACATGAACACTGAAGCTTTCTTT.

J is TRBJ1-2 and V is TRBV7-6; no firm D call. Trimming shortened V by 2 bases and J by 8 bases, and 12 bases separated the two germline ends. This CDR3 region has 13 residues. Germline V gene lookup returns CDR1 SGHVS and CDR2 FNYEAQ. The CDR3 region has the DNA TGTGCCAGCAGCTTACGAGCAGCGCAAGGCTACACCTTC. This encodes CASSLRAAQGYTF.

This clone has just a few counts. The V call is TRBV10-1, the J call TRBJ2-1; TRBD1 aligns across 12 bases. The germline V gene has CDR1 WNHNN and CDR2 SYGVQD (reference sequence). This CDR3 is built from 15 residues. With V trimmed by 5 bases and J by 6 bases, 5 bases remained unmatched. CDR3 DNA sequence: TGCGCCAGCAGTCAACCGGGACAGGGGGCCAATGAGCAGTTCTTC. Protein: CASSQPGQGANEQFF.

The rearrangement links TRBV5-1 to TRBJ1-3; D might be TRBD1 (5 bases). Germline V gene lookup returns CDR1 SGHRS and CDR2 YFSETQ. The CDR3 covers 15 residues. The germline V and J ends were trimmed by 0 bases and 4 bases, with 11 bases remaining between them. Here the CDR3 reads CASSLGSGDGNTIYF. CDR3 nucleotides: TGCGCCAGCAGCTTGGGATCGGGGGACGGAAACACCATATATTTT.

The V and J genes are TRBV5-5 and TRBJ1-1; no clear D gene. Trimming took 0 bases from V and 4 from J, leaving 7 bases between them. The CDR3 runs 13 residues. The germline V gene has CDR1 SGHKS and CDR2 YYEKEE (reference sequence). This CDR3 reads CASSLAEVTEAFF. CDR3 sequence (DNA): TGTGCCAGCAGCTTGGCCGAGGTCACTGAAGCTTTCTTT.

The chain joins TRBV2 to TRBJ2-7; a weak D match, TRBD2 (6 bases). The V and J ends lost 8 bases and 0 bases respectively, with 11 bases between them. From germline, CDR1 is SNHLY and CDR2 FYNNEI. This CDR3 spans 13 amino acids. The CDR3 DNA follows: TGTGCCAGCGGGGGGACTTTCTCCTACGAGCAGTACTTC. Amino acids: CASGGTFSYEQYF.

The chain links TRBV5-1 to TRBJ1-6; D gene uncertain. Trimming took 4 bases from V and 4 from J, leaving 9 bases between them. CDR1 SGHRS and CDR2 YFSETQ come from the germline V gene. The CDR3 loop spans 14 amino acids. The CDR3 coding sequence is TGCGCCAGCAGCGTGGATACTTATAATTCACCCCTCCACTTT. Encoded protein: CASSVDTYNSPLHF.

V and J are TRBV5-4 and TRBJ2-7, with 10 bases identical to TRBD1. CDR1 SGHNT and CDR2 YYREEE come from the germline V gene (reference sequence). Losses at the gene ends were 2 bases for V and 0 bases for J; bases not matched to a gene: 5. This CDR3 contains 16 residues. The chain's CDR3 is CASSFQTGGDSYEQYF. Here the CDR3 DNA reads TGTGCCAGCAGCTTCCAGACAGGGGGCGACTCCTACGAGCAGTACTTC.

The chain joins TRBV29-1 to TRBJ2-2, with 8 bases lining up with TRBD2. The CDR3 has 15 amino acids. The V gene's germline CDR1 is SQVTM and CDR2 ANQGSEA. V lost 7 bases, J lost 5 bases, and 12 bases stayed unmatched. CDR3 residues: CSALGGDRDTGELFF. The CDR3 coding sequence is TGCAGCGCCCTCGGGGGGGACCGTGATACCGGGGAGCTGTTTTTT.

The V call is TRBV6-6, the J call TRBJ2-7, with TRBD2 matching over 10 bases. Trimming took 5 bases from V and 3 from J; bases not matched to a gene: 4. The CDR3 covers 14 residues. Looked up from germline, CDR1 is MNHNY and CDR2 is SVGAGI (reference sequence). For the CDR3, the DNA is TGTGCCAGCAGTAGCGGGAGGGCTTTCTACGAGCAGTACTTC. It encodes CASSSGRAFYEQYF.

This chain joins TRBV18 and TRBJ2-3; D gene unclear. The V end was cut by 5 bases, the J end by 4 bases, with 7 bases between. The CDR3 is 12 residues long. Germline V CDR1 and CDR2: KGHSH, LQKENI. The CDR3 DNA is TGTGCCAGCTCATTAGAGGCAGATACGCAGTATTTT. It translates to CASSLEADTQYF.

This chain connects TRBV27 to TRBJ1-1; D gene uncertain. Trimming left V 1 base short and J 4 bases short, with 7 bases between. The CDR3 is made up of 13 amino acids. The germline CDR1 and CDR2 sequences are MNHEY and SMNVEV (reference sequence). The DNA of the CDR3 is TGTGCCAGCAGTTTATTAGTAAGCACTGAAGCTTTCTTT. Translation: CASSLLVSTEAFF.

The chain is built from TRBV28 and TRBJ1-1; D may be TRBD1 (6 bases). V was shortened by 5 bases and J by 5 bases, with 12 bases between the two germline ends. CDR3 size: 13 residues. Germline-derived CDR1 and CDR2 are MDHEN and SYDVKM. The CDR3 region is CASSPHRVTEAFF. The DNA for the CDR3 is TGTGCCAGCAGTCCACACAGGGTGACTGAAGCTTTCTTT.

The rearrangement uses TRBV11-2 and TRBJ2-7; TRBD2 aligns across 12 bases. From germline, CDR1 is SGHAT and CDR2 FQNNGV. V trimming: 5 bases; J trimming: 3 bases; junction bases outside the gene matches: 11. The CDR3 covers 17 residues. The DNA of the CDR3 is TGTGCCAGCAGCATAGCCCGACTAGCGGGGGCCCTCTACGAGCAGTACTTC. Translation: CASSIARLAGALYEQYF.

The chain is built from TRBV19 and TRBJ1-4, with D uncertain. V lost 3 bases, J lost 7 bases, and 15 bases lay in between. The CDR3 totals 15 residues. Looked up from germline, CDR1 is LNHDA and CDR2 is SQIVND (reference sequence). CDR3 protein: CASSISGREGEKLFF. The CDR3 DNA is TGTGCCAGTAGTATTAGCGGGCGCGAAGGTGAAAAACTGTTTTTT.

This clone appeared a few times. The chain couples TRBV5-8 to TRBJ2-7; 10 bases match TRBD2. Germline V gene lookup returns CDR1 SGHTS and CDR2 YDEGEE. This CDR3 contains 11 residues. The J segment lost 12 bases and the V segment lost 3 bases, leaving 3 bases of the junction unmatched. The CDR3 is CASSYGLAAYF. CDR3 in DNA: TGTGCCAGCAGCTACGGACTAGCGGCGTACTTC.

The genes are TRBV5-6 and TRBJ2-7; 11 bases fit TRBD1. V was pared by 5 bases and J by 2 bases, with 6 bases of the junction left unmatched. CDR1 and CDR2 (germline): SGHDT, YYEEEE. The CDR3 extends over 15 amino acids. CDR3 bases: TGTGCCAGCAGATTCGGACAGGGGGCCACCTACGAGCAGTACTTC. Encoded protein: CASRFGQGATYEQYF.

This clone was picked up a small number of times. The chain carries TRBV19 and TRBJ1-1; the match to TRBD1 covers 8 bases. CDR1 is LNHDA and CDR2 is SQIVND in the germline V gene (reference sequence). The CDR3 consists of 15 residues. V dropped 7 bases and J dropped 6; count of bases not matched to a gene: 13. The CDR3 loop is CASTSRGQAFSEAFF. CDR3 nucleotide sequence: TGTGCCAGTACCTCGCGGGGACAGGCGTTCTCTGAAGCTTTCTTT.